The clone carrying this TCR beta chain turned up a few times. As yet, its antigen is unknown. iRepertoire HTBI primers and Arm-PCR of CDR3 regions built TCR beta libraries. TCRdb reprocessed the multiplex PCR reads with MiXCR, giving one entry per CDR3 protein. The sample lists about 430,000 distinct CDR3 sequences; roughly a fifth were seen once. Time point of the sample: persistent/refractory GD, antithyroid drugs over 5 years with positive TRAb. The TCR library was made from RNA extracted from PBMCs. The sample is drawn from a study of regulatory T cells in long-lasting Graves disease. Across the whole study: Over 5 years on antithyroid drugs plus positive TSH receptor antibodies marked Graves' disease as persistent.

Findings and limits, study-wide: Persistent Graves' disease cases displayed lower TCR diversity than newly diagnosed ones.

V dropped 0 bases and J dropped 6 bases, with 13 bases sitting between them. This CDR3 is 14 amino acids long. The germline CDR1 and CDR2 sequences are SGHRS and YFSETQ. This receptor was identified in a female donor with Graves disease. The source material was peripheral blood mononuclear cells (PBMCs), sampled when the disease was refractory, from a patient treated with antithyroid drugs. The V and J genes are TRBV5-1 and TRBJ2-7; a possible D gene is TRBD1 (5 bases). CDR3 nucleotide sequence: TGCGCCAGCAGCTTGGGCAGGGAAGGGGCCGAGCAGTACTTC. Residues: CASSLGREGAEQYF.